This TCR beta chain was observed in a study of esophageal squamous cell carcinoma under preoperative chemotherapy. Time point described: after preoperative PTX-NDP chemotherapy. Patients received paclitaxel-nedaplatin as preoperative chemotherapy before surgery. TCRdb reprocessed the PCR reads with MiXCR, giving one entry per CDR3 protein. The table has over 25,000 distinct CDR3 sequences, around 50% seen once. This clonotype has a handful of counts. This CDR3 has 15 residues. Trimming cost V 0 bases and J 2 bases, with 10 bases left between them. CDR1 is LGHNA, CDR2 YSLEER, per germline. The chain has TRBV4-3 and TRBJ1-2, with TRBD1 as a possible D gene (5 bases). The sample was collected from a patient given preoperative chemotherapy. This TCR was sampled from a human donor with esophageal squamous cell carcinoma. The donor label of this sample is uncertain. The CDR3 sequence: CASSQDFPGNYGYTF. Here the CDR3 DNA reads TGCGCCAGCAGCCAAGATTTCCCAGGGAACTATGGCTACACCTTC.